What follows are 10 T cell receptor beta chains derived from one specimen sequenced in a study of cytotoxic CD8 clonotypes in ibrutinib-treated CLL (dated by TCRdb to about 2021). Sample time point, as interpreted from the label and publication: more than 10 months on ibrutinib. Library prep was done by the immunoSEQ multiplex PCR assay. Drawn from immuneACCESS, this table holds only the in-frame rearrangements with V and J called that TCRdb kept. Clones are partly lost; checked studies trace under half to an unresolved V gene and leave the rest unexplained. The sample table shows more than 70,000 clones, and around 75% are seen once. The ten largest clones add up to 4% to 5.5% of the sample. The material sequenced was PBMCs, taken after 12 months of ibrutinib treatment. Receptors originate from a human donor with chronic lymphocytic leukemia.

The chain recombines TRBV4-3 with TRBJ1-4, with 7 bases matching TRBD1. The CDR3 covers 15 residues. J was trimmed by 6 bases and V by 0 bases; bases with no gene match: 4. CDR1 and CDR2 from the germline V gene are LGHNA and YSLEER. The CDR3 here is CASSQDRGPDEKLFF. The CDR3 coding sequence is TGCGCCAGCAGCCAAGATAGGGGGCCGGATGAAAAACTGTTTTTT.

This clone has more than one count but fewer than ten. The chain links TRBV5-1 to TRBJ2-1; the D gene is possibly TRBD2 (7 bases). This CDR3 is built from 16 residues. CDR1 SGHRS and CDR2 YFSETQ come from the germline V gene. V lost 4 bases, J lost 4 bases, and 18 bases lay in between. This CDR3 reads CASSPGGGRPYNEQFF. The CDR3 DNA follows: TGCGCCAGCAGCCCGGGGGGCGGACGGCCATACAATGAGCAGTTCTTC.

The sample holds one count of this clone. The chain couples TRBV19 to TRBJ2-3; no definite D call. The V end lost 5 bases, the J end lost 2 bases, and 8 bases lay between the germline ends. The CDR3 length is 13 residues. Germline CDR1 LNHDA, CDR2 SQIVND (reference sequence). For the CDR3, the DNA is TGTGCCAGTAGTTCCTCCCCCACAGATACGCAGTATTTT. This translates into CASSSSPTDTQYF.

CDR3 residues: CASSQGDTEAFF. The DNA of the CDR3 is TGTGCCAGCAGTCAGGGGGACACTGAAGCTTTCTTT. The chain uses TRBV28 and TRBJ1-1; 7 positions agree with TRBD1. Germline CDR1 MDHEN, CDR2 SYDVKM. The J segment lost 3 bases and the V segment lost 5 bases, leaving 0 bases of the junction unmatched. CDR3 size: 12 residues.

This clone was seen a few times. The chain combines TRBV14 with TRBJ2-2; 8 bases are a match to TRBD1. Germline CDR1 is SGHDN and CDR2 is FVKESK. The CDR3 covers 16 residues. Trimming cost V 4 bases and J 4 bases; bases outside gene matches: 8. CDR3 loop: CASSPRTGFSTGELFF. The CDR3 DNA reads TGTGCCAGCAGCCCGCGGACAGGGTTCTCCACCGGGGAGCTGTTTTTT.

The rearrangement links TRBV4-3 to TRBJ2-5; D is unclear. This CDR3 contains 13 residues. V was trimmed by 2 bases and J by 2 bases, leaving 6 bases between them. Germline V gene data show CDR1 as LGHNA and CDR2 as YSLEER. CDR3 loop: CASSQSLQETQYF. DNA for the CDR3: TGCGCCAGCAGCCAATCCCTACAAGAGACCCAGTACTTC.

CDR3 in DNA: TGTGCCAGCAAGGGTGGACAGAACTATGGCTACACCTTC. The encoded protein is CASKGGQNYGYTF. This chain links TRBV6-6 with TRBJ1-2; maybe TRBD1 (6 bases). The germline V and J ends were trimmed by 7 bases and 2 bases, with 11 bases remaining between them. This CDR3 has 13 residues. The germline V gene has CDR1 MNHNY and CDR2 SVGAGI (reference sequence).

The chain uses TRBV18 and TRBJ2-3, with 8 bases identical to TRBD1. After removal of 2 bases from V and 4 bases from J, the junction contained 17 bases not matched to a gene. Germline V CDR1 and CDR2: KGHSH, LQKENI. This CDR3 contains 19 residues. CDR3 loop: CASSPAGSHRQGWPDTQYF. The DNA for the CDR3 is TGTGCCAGCTCACCAGCAGGGTCCCATCGACAGGGGTGGCCAGATACGCAGTATTTT.

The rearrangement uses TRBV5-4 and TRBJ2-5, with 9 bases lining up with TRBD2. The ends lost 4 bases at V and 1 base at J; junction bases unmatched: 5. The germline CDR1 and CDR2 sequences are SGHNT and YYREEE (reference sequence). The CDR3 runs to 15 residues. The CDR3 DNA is TGTGCCAGCAGCGGGCAGCGGGGGGCCCAAGAGACCCAGTACTTC. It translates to CASSGQRGAQETQYF.

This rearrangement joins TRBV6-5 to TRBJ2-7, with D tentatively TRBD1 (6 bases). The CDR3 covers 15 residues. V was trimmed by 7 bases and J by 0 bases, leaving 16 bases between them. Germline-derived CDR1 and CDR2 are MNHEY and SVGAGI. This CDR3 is CASTKGWGPSYEQYF. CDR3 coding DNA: TGTGCCAGCACCAAAGGGTGGGGGCCCTCCTACGAGCAGTACTTC.